This T cell receptor beta chain comes out of a study of regulatory T cells in long-lasting Graves disease. Study-wide context: Less than 3 months of antithyroid drugs had been taken by newly diagnosed Graves' patients.

The CDR3 extends over 18 amino acids. Germline trimming cut 6 bases from V and 0 bases from J; bases unmatched to any gene: 13. Germline-derived CDR1 and CDR2 are KGHSH and LQKENI. Findings of the study overall: More public clonotypes were shared by persistent patients (fewer than 3,000) than by new patients (about 1,000).

Documented time point: newly diagnosed GD, antithyroid drugs for less than 3 months. PBMCs were the source of the RNA used for TCR sequencing. Note on this clonotype: No antigen is known for it.

Building of the TCR beta libraries involved iRepertoire HTBI primers and Arm-PCR of CDR3 regions. TCRdb passed the multiplex PCR reads through MiXCR, listing each CDR3 protein once. The table lists over 200,000 distinct CDR3 sequences, around 18% of them singletons, with approximately 20% in the top ten. The source of this sequence is a female donor with Graves disease. V gene TRBV18 combines with J gene TRBJ1-2; 10 bases are shared with TRBD1. The sample here was peripheral blood mononuclear cells (PBMCs), taken at new diagnosis, from a patient treated with antithyroid drugs. DNA for the CDR3: TGTGCCAGCTCCCCTTCCCGGGACAGGGGCGTAACTAACTATGGCTACACCTTC. This gives the protein CASSPSRDRGVTNYGYTF.